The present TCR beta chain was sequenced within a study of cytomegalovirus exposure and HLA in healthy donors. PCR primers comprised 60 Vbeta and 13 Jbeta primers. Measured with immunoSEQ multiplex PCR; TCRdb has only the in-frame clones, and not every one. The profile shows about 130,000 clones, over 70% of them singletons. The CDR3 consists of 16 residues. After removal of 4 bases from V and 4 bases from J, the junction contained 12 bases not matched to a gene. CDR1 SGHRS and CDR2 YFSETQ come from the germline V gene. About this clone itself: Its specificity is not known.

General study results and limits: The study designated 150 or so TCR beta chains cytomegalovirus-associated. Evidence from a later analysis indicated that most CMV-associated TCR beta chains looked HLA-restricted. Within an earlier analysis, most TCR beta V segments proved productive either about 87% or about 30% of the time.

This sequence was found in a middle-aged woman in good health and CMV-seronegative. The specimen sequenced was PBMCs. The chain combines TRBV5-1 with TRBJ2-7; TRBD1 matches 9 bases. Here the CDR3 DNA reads TGCGCCAGCAGCCCGGCTACCGGGACAGGGAGTTACGAGCAGTACTTC. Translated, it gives CASSPATGTGSYEQYF.